The 3 T cell receptor beta chains reported below all come from one sample, sequenced in a study of blood T cell repertoires in COVID-19. Measured with immunoSEQ multiplex PCR; TCRdb has only the in-frame clones, and not every one. The sample holds around 300,000 clones; 80% to 90% are singletons and the top ten take approximately 10%. Sequenced material: peripheral blood. Receptor source: a woman aged 70-85 years with acute or convalescent COVID-19.

The gene calls are TRBV6-5 and TRBJ1-2; D is perhaps TRBD1 (5 bases). The CDR3 has 12 amino acids. Germline V CDR1 and CDR2: MNHEY, SVGAGI. V shed 8 bases and J shed 7 bases, with 14 bases lying between them. In DNA form, the CDR3 reads TGTGCCAGCTCGGGGGGGAGTTTTGGCTACACCTTC. Translation: CASSGGSFGYTF.

The chain joins TRBV7-9 to TRBJ1-3; 7 bases are a match to TRBD1. Unmatched junction bases numbered 11, after V lost 5 bases and J lost 4 bases. Per the germline V gene, CDR1 is SEHNR and CDR2 is FQNEAQ (reference sequence). This CDR3 is 16 amino acids long. The CDR3 region has the DNA TGTGCCAGCAGCCCTCGGGACAGCGTACGCGGAAACACCATATATTTT. Its protein is CASSPRDSVRGNTIYF.

The gene calls are TRBV7-9 and TRBJ2-7; a possible D gene is TRBD2 (6 bases). Per germline, CDR1 SEHNR and CDR2 FQNEAQ (reference sequence). There are 14 residues in the CDR3. Trimming cost V 1 base and J 7 bases, with 14 bases left between them. In nucleotides, the CDR3 is TGTGCCAGCAGCTTAGGAAAAAGGGCGGGGGAGCAGTACTTC. Encoded protein: CASSLGKRAGEQYF.